These 28 T cell receptor beta chains originate from one sample sequenced in a study of OX40 agonist ivuxolimab in advanced cancers. Clones were read by immunoSEQ multiplex PCR, and TCRdb kept only the in-frame ones, dropping some. Of tens of thousands of clones listed, roughly 87% are singletons. Sequenced material: CD4+ or CD8+ T cells sorted from blood, taken in a trial of the OX40 agonist ivuxolimab. These receptors came from an adult with an advanced solid tumor such as melanoma, head and neck, liver or kidney cancer.

In regard to this clone: This same CDR3 is encoded by further DNA sequences in the sample. V gene TRBV23-1 combines with J gene TRBJ1-1; D is uncertain. TRBV23-1 is given ORF status, its function remaining uncertain. V lost 0 bases, J lost 0 bases, and 8 bases lay in between. The CDR3 is 15 amino acids. The CDR3 DNA reads as TGCGCCAGCAGTCAATCGGGTAGGATGAACACTGAAGCTTTCTTT. Amino acids: CASSQSGRMNTEAFF.

There are a few counts of this clone. The rearrangement uses TRBV19 and TRBJ2-6, with unresolved D. V gave up 5 bases and J gave up 1 base, with 9 bases separating them. The CDR3 has 15 residues. Germline lookup yields CDR1 LNHDA and CDR2 SQIVND (reference sequence). CDR3 in DNA: TGTGCCAGTAGTTCCAGTTCATCTGGGGCCAACGTCCTGACTTTC. Protein sequence: CASSSSSSGANVLTF.

J is TRBJ1-3 and V is TRBV5-1; 9 bases align to TRBD1. The V gene end was trimmed by 4 bases and the J gene end by 0 bases; junction bases not matched to a gene: 5. The V gene's germline CDR1 is SGHRS and CDR2 YFSETQ. The CDR3 sequence is 16 residues long. As DNA, the CDR3 is TGCGCCAGCAGCCGACAGGGGGGCCGCTCTGGAAACACCATATATTTT. Translated: CASSRQGGRSGNTIYF.

The gene calls are TRBV2 and TRBJ2-2, with D perhaps matching TRBD1 or TRBD2 (5 bases each). V lost 6 bases to trimming and J lost 1 base, with 18 bases between them. The germline CDR1 and CDR2 sequences are SNHLY and FYNNEI. This CDR3 has 17 residues. DNA for the CDR3: TGTGCCAGCAGCCTCCCTGAGGGGCTCTGGAACACCGGGGAGCTGTTTTTT. It specifies CASSLPEGLWNTGELFF.

This clone has only a few counts. This chain links TRBV5-5 with TRBJ1-1, with a possible D match to TRBD1 (6 bases). The CDR3 extends over 12 amino acids. Trimming left V 5 bases short and J 7 bases short, with 12 bases between. Germline CDR1 and CDR2: SGHKS and YYEKEE (reference sequence). CDR3 amino acids: CASRRGQYEAFF. CDR3 coding DNA: TGTGCCAGCAGGAGAGGACAGTATGAAGCTTTCTTT.

This sequence joins TRBV7-6 and TRBJ1-1; 9 bases are a match to TRBD1. With 4 bases clipped from V and 7 bases from J, the junction kept 1 base outside the gene matches. The CDR3 sequence is 12 residues long. Germline-derived CDR1 and CDR2 are SGHVS and FNYEAQ. In DNA, the CDR3 is TGTGCCAGCAGCTCGGGACAGGGTGAAGCTTTCTTT. This translates into CASSSGQGEAFF.

The chain links TRBV10-1 to TRBJ1-1; TRBD1 aligns across 10 bases. The germline CDR1 and CDR2 sequences are WNHNN and SYGVQD (reference sequence). Unmatched junction bases numbered 14, after V lost 10 bases and J lost 6 bases. This CDR3 spans 15 amino acids. The CDR3 region has the DNA TGCGCCACTCAGCCGGGGACAGGGGTGGGAGCTGAAGCTTTCTTT. Amino acids: CATQPGTGVGAEAFF.

J is TRBJ2-7 and V is TRBV30; TRBD1 matches at 8 bases. This CDR3 contains 13 residues. Germline CDR1 and CDR2: GTSNPN and SVGIG (reference sequence). After removal of 8 bases from V and 0 bases from J, the junction contained 6 bases not matched to a gene. In nucleotides, the CDR3 is TGTGCCGAAGGAGGACAGGGCTCCTACGAGCAGTACTTC. It is translated as CAEGGQGSYEQYF.

This chain links TRBV9 with TRBJ2-2; D ambiguous. The ends were cut back, 4 bases at V and 1 base at J, with 11 bases in the middle. This CDR3 has 15 amino acids. Germline V gives CDR1 SGDLS, CDR2 YYNGEE. CDR3 nucleotide sequence: TGTGCCAGCAGCCCGCGGAGACAGAACACCGGGGAGCTGTTTTTT. Protein product: CASSPRRQNTGELFF.

The chain joins TRBV7-2 to TRBJ1-2; D is ambiguous. The CDR3 consists of 14 residues. The V end lost 6 bases, the J end lost 0 bases, and 11 bases lay between the germline ends. Germline assignment: CDR1 SGHTA and CDR2 FQGNSA. The CDR3 DNA follows: TGTGCCAGCAGTCCGGACTTAGCTAACTATGGCTACACCTTC. It encodes CASSPDLANYGYTF. The entire variable domain, with the rest obtained from reference TRBV7-2 and TRBJ1-2, is as follows: GAGVSQSPSNKVTEKGKDVELRCDPISGHTALYWYRQSLGQGLEFLIYFQGNSAPDKSGLPSDRFSAERTGGSVSTLTIQRTQQEDSAVYLCASSPDLANYGYTFGSGTRLTVV.

This clone was seen just once. This rearrangement joins TRBV19 to TRBJ2-5; D possibly corresponds to TRBD1 (5 bases). The CDR3 sequence is 14 residues long. Germline CDR1 reads LNHDA; CDR2 reads SQIVND (reference sequence). The V and J ends lost 3 bases and 5 bases respectively, with 13 bases between them. The CDR3, as DNA: TGTGCCAGTAGTATTAACTCGAAGGGGGAGACCCAGTACTTC. Amino acid sequence: CASSINSKGETQYF.

The rearrangement links TRBV5-1 to TRBJ2-5, with D possibly matching TRBD2 (6 bases). The CDR3 sequence is 15 residues long. The germline gives CDR1 SGHRS, CDR2 YFSETQ. Trimming cost V 3 bases and J 5 bases, with 17 bases left between them. The CDR3 DNA reads TGCGCCAGCAGCTCTGGCGCTAGCGTATTGGAGACCCAGTACTTC. It specifies CASSSGASVLETQYF.

The V gene is TRBV18, the J gene TRBJ2-5; D gene ambiguous. The germline V gene encodes CDR1 KGHSH and CDR2 LQKENI. This CDR3 has 14 residues. Trimming removed 8 bases at V and 5 bases at J, with 18 bases between. The CDR3: CASLLRSQTETQYF. CDR3 in DNA: TGTGCCAGCCTACTCAGGTCCCAGACCGAGACCCAGTACTTC.

The chain combines TRBV19 with TRBJ2-3, with 8 bases matching TRBD2. The germline gives CDR1 LNHDA, CDR2 SQIVND (reference sequence). This CDR3 spans 18 amino acids. With 6 bases clipped from V and 0 bases from J, the junction kept 14 bases outside the gene matches. The CDR3 DNA reads TGTGCCAGTAGAATCCGGGTAGCGGGGTTGCCTAGCACAGATACGCAGTATTTT. Protein sequence: CASRIRVAGLPSTDTQYF.

The rearrangement links TRBV5-1 to TRBJ2-3; D possibly corresponds to TRBD1 (7 bases). CDR3 size: 16 residues. The V gene's germline CDR1 is SGHRS and CDR2 YFSETQ. The V end was cut by 1 base, the J end by 1 base, with 13 bases between. The CDR3 protein is CASSLSGGQRTDTQYF. The CDR3, as DNA: TGCGCCAGCAGCTTGTCCGGGGGACAGCGCACAGATACGCAGTATTTT. Combining the CDR3 with reference TRBV5-1 and TRBJ2-3 gives the whole variable domain KAGVTQTPRYLIKTRGQQVTLSCSPISGHRSVSWYQQTPGQGLQFLFEYFSETQRNKGNFPGRFSGRQFSNSRSEMNVSTLELGDSALYLCASSLSGGQRTDTQYFGPGTRLTVL.

This chain connects TRBV6-5 to TRBJ1-4; 10 bases agree with TRBD1. Germline V gene lookup returns CDR1 MNHEY and CDR2 SVGAGI. Trimming removed 2 bases from V and 4 bases from J; junction bases left unmatched: 1. CDR3 size: 15 residues. For the CDR3, the DNA is TGTGCCAGCAGTTACGGGGACAGGGGTAATGAAAAACTGTTTTTT. Amino acid sequence: CASSYGDRGNEKLFF.

This chain uses TRBV18 with TRBJ1-6; no clear D. Trimming cost V 1 base and J 9 bases, with 4 bases left between them. The CDR3 covers 12 residues. Germline loops: CDR1 KGHSH, CDR2 LQKENI. The CDR3 loop is CASSPQGSPLHF. The CDR3, as DNA: TGTGCCAGCTCACCACAGGGTTCACCCCTCCACTTT. Complete variable domain (other parts from reference TRBV18 and TRBJ1-6): NAGVMQNPRHLVRRRGQEARLRCSPMKGHSHVYWYRQLPEEGLKFMVYLQKENIIDESGMPKERFSAEFPKEGPSILRIQQVVRGDSAAYFCASSPQGSPLHFGNGTRLTVT.

The chain carries TRBV7-2 and TRBJ1-5; no clear D. Trimming cost V 5 bases and J 1 base, with 12 bases left between them. Germline values: CDR1 SGHTA, CDR2 FQGNSA. This CDR3 is 15 amino acids long. The CDR3 here is CASSPTGTSNQPQHF. The DNA for the CDR3 is TGTGCCAGCAGCCCGACGGGTACGAGCAATCAGCCCCAGCATTTT.

J is TRBJ1-5 and V is TRBV6-5; no firm D call. The CDR3 covers 13 residues. CDR1 and CDR2 from the germline V gene are MNHEY and SVGAGI. Trimming cost V 2 bases and J 4 bases, with 6 bases left between them. CDR3 coding DNA: TGTGCCAGCAGTTACGATGGAAATCAGCCCCAGCATTTT. As protein: CASSYDGNQPQHF.

The CDR3 nucleotides are TGTGCCAGCAGCCCCATGCAGGGATATGAGCAGTTCTTC. Protein: CASSPMQGYEQFF. The chain employs TRBV7-6 and TRBJ2-1; TRBD1 might be the D (5 bases). The germline V gene encodes CDR1 SGHVS and CDR2 FNYEAQ. This CDR3 has 13 residues. Trimming pared 5 bases from V and 8 bases from J, leaving 13 bases between.

The chain carries TRBV28 and TRBJ2-1, with 7 bases identical to TRBD1. Per germline, CDR1 MDHEN and CDR2 SYDVKM. V dropped 7 bases and J dropped 3; count of bases not matched to a gene: 6. The CDR3 spans 14 residues. CDR3 residues: CASTRQGVYNEQFF. The CDR3 DNA is TGTGCCAGCACCCGACAGGGCGTCTACAATGAGCAGTTCTTC.

This rearrangement joins TRBV6-5 to TRBJ2-3; D is possibly TRBD1 or TRBD2 (5 bases each). CDR1 and CDR2 from the germline V gene are MNHEY and SVGAGI. With 2 bases removed from V and 10 bases from J, the gap between germline ends came to 16 bases. The length of the CDR3 is 14 residues. The CDR3 protein is CASSYERGRAAQYF. The CDR3, as DNA: TGTGCCAGCAGTTACGAGAGGGGTCGAGCTGCGCAGTATTTT.

This clone was seen once. This chain connects TRBV9 to TRBJ2-2; 7 bases align to TRBD1. There are 14 residues in the CDR3. The germline V gene encodes CDR1 SGDLS and CDR2 YYNGEE. V was clipped by 6 bases and J by 4 bases; unmatched bases: 6. The CDR3 sequence is CASMKGAGTGELFF. The CDR3, as DNA: TGTGCCAGCATGAAGGGGGCGGGCACCGGGGAGCTGTTTTTT.

This chain uses TRBV6-5 with TRBJ2-5, with 8 bases lining up with TRBD2. The CDR3 consists of 15 residues. Unmatched junction bases numbered 12, after V lost 8 bases and J lost 4 bases. Germline V gives CDR1 MNHEY, CDR2 SVGAGI. In DNA, the CDR3 is TGTGCCAGCGCGCCCAGCGGGGGCAAGGGAGAGACCCAGTACTTC. Protein sequence: CASAPSGGKGETQYF.

There are a few counts of this clone. The genes are TRBV18 and TRBJ1-6, with 8 bases fitting TRBD1. Trimming took 4 bases from V and 10 from J; bases not matched to a gene: 6. CDR1 and CDR2 (germline): KGHSH, LQKENI. The CDR3 has 14 amino acids. The CDR3 protein is CASSLDRVNSPLHF. CDR3 nucleotide sequence: TGTGCCAGCTCACTGGACAGGGTGAACTCACCCCTCCACTTT.

This clone is a singleton in its sample. The V gene is TRBV11-2, the J gene TRBJ2-7; D gene ambiguous. This CDR3 spans 14 amino acids. V was pared by 1 base and J by 8 bases, with 15 bases between. Germline lookup yields CDR1 SGHAT and CDR2 FQNNGV. CDR3 sequence (DNA): TGTGCCAGCAGCTTAGGGAGACCTCCTAATAAGCAGTACTTC. Translated, it gives CASSLGRPPNKQYF.

The chain employs TRBV9 and TRBJ1-2; 10 positions agree with TRBD1. Unmatched junction bases numbered 8, after V lost 4 bases and J lost 8 bases. The CDR3 has 14 amino acids. Germline lookup yields CDR1 SGDLS and CDR2 YYNGEE. For the CDR3, the DNA is TGTGCCAGCAGCTCATCGACAGGGGGCGGCGGCTACACCTTC. It yields the protein CASSSSTGGGGYTF. Together with reference TRBV9 and TRBJ1-2, the CDR3 gives the full variable domain: DSGVTQTPKHLITATGQRVTLRCSPRSGDLSVYWYQQSLDQGLQFLIQYYNGEERAKGNILERFSAQQFPDLHSELNLSSLELGDSALYFCASSSSTGGGGYTFGSGTRLTVV.

V and J are TRBV5-1 and TRBJ2-1; 8 bases map to TRBD2. The junction had 12 bases not matched to a gene; V was cut back by 3 bases and J by 4 bases. CDR1 and CDR2 from the germline V gene are SGHRS and YFSETQ. The CDR3 is 17 amino acids. Written as DNA, the CDR3 is TGCGCCAGCAGCTCCCTTTTGACGGGGGGGAATTACAATGAGCAGTTCTTC. Protein: CASSSLLTGGNYNEQFF.